This TCR beta chain originates from a study of cytomegalovirus exposure and HLA in healthy donors. The CDR3 has 15 residues. Germline V gene lookup returns CDR1 SNHLY and CDR2 FYNNEI. J was trimmed by 2 bases and V by 4 bases; bases with no gene match: 4. Use of 60 Vbeta and 13 Jbeta primers characterized the PCR. Libraries were prepared by immunoSEQ multiplex PCR; TCRdb keeps only in-frame clonotypes and omits some of them. The sample includes just over 65,000 clones, about 81% of them seen just once. The V gene is TRBV2, the J gene TRBJ2-7, with TRBD2 identical over 11 bases. Input material: PBMCs. This TCR derives from a human donor in good health. In DNA, the CDR3 is TGTGCCAGCAGTGGGTTAGCGGGGGGGACCTACGAGCAGTACTTC. Amino acids: CASSGLAGGTYEQYF.